This T cell receptor (beta chain) came from a study of cytomegalovirus exposure and HLA in healthy donors. Germline CDR1 SGHVS, CDR2 FNYEAQ. The CDR3 extends over 14 amino acids. Trimming took off 6 bases at V and 2 bases at J, with 13 bases between the two ends. Turning to this clone: The antigen remains unidentified.

Study-wide findings and caveats: Altogether, some 170 TCR beta chains were recorded as cytomegalovirus-associated.

Profiling relied on immunoSEQ multiplex PCR, and the TCRdb table lists in-frame clones only, not all of them. The sample lists roughly 190,000 clones, 86% occurring once. The chain couples TRBV7-6 to TRBJ1-1; D gene ambiguous. The receptor was isolated from a woman in her late teens or twenties in good health and CMV-seronegative. Sequenced sample: PBMCs. The chain's CDR3 is CASRLSWANTEAFF. In nucleotides, the CDR3 is TGTGCCAGCAGGCTGTCGTGGGCTAACACTGAAGCTTTCTTT.